Given below is one T cell receptor (beta chain) in context. What this receptor recognizes is not known. The sample holds no much larger clone one base away, and base qualities are not on file. TCRbeta CDR3 regions were amplified from genomic DNA using the immunoSEQ Assay, a bias-controlled multiplex PCR. As for the original processing: The number of nucleated cells in each sample was estimated from the amplification of reference gene primers within the assay. Sequence reads were collapsed and filtered to measure the absolute abundance of every unique TCRbeta CDR3 rearrangement. For each sample, productive Simpson clonality was calculated as the square root of Simpson's diversity index across productive rearrangements. Not all clones reach the TCRdb copy of this immuneACCESS table, which keeps in-frame sequences only. Checked studies attribute under half of the gap to unresolved V genes and leave the rest unexplained. V, J and clone size are those of that table, while D and trimming were read from the DNA. A total of about 47,000 clones appear in this sample, under 70% of them only once. Of the sample, 8.8% is held by the ten largest clones.

The collaborating institutions used their own protocols to collect whole blood in K2EDTA tubes. For TCRbeta analysis, collaborator samples were shipped as frozen whole blood, as isolated PBMCs, or as DNA extracted from either sample type. The germline V end is reduced by 5 bases and the J end by 6 bases; junction bases left unmatched: 10. Per the germline V gene (reference sequence), LGHDT is the CDR1 and YNNKEL is the CDR2. CDR3 length: 15 amino acids, cysteine to phenylalanine. The DNA shown is the 45-base CDR3, in frame from base 1. This sample was taken from a study of blood T cell repertoires in COVID-19 (dated by TCRdb to about 2020). About the investigation overall: Samples covering the acute and convalescent phases of COVID-19 were provided by collaborators in the United States, Italy and Spain. Samples came from the ongoing ImmuneRACE study (first 160 participants) plus 1,254 subjects from 6 global collaborators. A de-identified subject ID, COVID-19 status, age in years and sex were almost always included in the sample metadata. The material from the prospective study consisted of cDNA or gDNA derived from T cells, B-cell-depleted T cells, or PBMCs. The repertoires were released in a freely available public database intended as a resource for research on the immune response to SARS-CoV-2. The dataset comprised deeply sampled blood TCRbeta repertoires from subjects exposed to, actively infected with, or recovered from COVID-19. Where available, HLA class I and class II types were obtained from metadata supplied by the sample provider rather than from assay-based typing. Overall study results and their limits: How much clinical and demographic metadata was included differed by source and by participant, and the metadata was provided uncurated.

The chain was built from TRBV3-1 (or the pseudogene TRBV3-2) and TRBJ2-1; 7 junctional bases match TRBD2. The source material was peripheral blood. The clonotype originates from a woman aged 70 to 79 with acute or convalescent COVID-19. The nucleotide sequence reads as follows: TGTGCCAGCAGCGTAGCCGGGACTATCGGCAATGAGCAGTTCTTC. This is translated as CASSVAGTIGNEQFF.